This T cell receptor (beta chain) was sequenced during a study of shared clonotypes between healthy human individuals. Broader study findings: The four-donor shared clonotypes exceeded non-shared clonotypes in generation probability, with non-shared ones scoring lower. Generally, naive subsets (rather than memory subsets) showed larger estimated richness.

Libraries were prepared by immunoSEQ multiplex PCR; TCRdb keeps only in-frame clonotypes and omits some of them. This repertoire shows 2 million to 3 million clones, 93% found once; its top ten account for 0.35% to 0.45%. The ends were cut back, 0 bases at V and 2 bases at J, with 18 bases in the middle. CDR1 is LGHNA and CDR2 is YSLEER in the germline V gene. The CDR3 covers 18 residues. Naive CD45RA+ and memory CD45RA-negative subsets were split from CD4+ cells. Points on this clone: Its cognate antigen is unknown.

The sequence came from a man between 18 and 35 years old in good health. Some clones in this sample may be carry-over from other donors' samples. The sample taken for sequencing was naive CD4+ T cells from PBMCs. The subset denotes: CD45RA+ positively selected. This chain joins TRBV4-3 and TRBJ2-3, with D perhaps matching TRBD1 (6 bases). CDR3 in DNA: TGCGCCAGCAGCCAAGATGCGGCAGGGGTTACCCCCACAGATACGCAGTATTTT. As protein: CASSQDAAGVTPTDTQYF.